Listed below are T cell receptor beta chains from one sample, sequenced in a study of PD-1 blockade in classical Hodgkin lymphoma. Generated by immunoSEQ multiplex PCR, the TCRdb table keeps only in-frame clones and is missing some. The sample records approximately 90,000 clones, about 90% being singletons. Sequenced here: peripheral blood mononuclear cells (PBMCs), sampled before the second cycle of nivolumab. Receptors originate from a human donor with classical Hodgkin lymphoma. Both conserved end residues are part of each CDR3. Each record gives: clone size, D gene, V gene, J gene, CDR3 DNA, CDR3 protein. D genes are given only for firm matches. Clone size, where shown, is once, few, many, or a class for clones that have expanded.

.	.	TRBV6-5	TRBJ1-5	TGTGCCAGCACACCTAACGGGGCAGATCAGCCCCAGCATTTT	CASTPNGADQPQHF
once	TRBD1	TRBV19	TRBJ2-3	TGTGCCAGTAGCAGGGACAGGGGGCACACAGATACGCAGTATTTT	CASSRDRGHTDTQYF
.	TRBD1	TRBV6-1	TRBJ1-5	TGTGCCAGCAGTGGAGGGACAGCTAGCAATCAGCCCCAGCATTTT	CASSGGTASNQPQHF
.	.	TRBV28	TRBJ2-1	TGTGCCAGCAGTTTGGGGACCCGCTCCTACAATGAGCAGTTCTTC	CASSLGTRSYNEQFF
.	.	TRBV21-1	TRBJ2-1	TGTGCCAGCAGCTTTACCGGGACTAGCGGGTTCAATGAGCAGTTCTTC	CASSFTGTSGFNEQFF
.	.	TRBV19	TRBJ1-2	TGTGGGGCTGGCGGCTACACCTTC	CGAGGYTF
.	TRBD2	TRBV10-2	TRBJ2-1	TGCGCCAGCAGGCTGGGACTAGCGGGAAAAAAGGGTTACAATGAGCAGTTCTTC	CASRLGLAGKKGYNEQFF
once	.	TRBV2	TRBJ2-1	TGTGCCAGCAGCCACGACAGGCAGCAGTTCTTC	CASSHDRQQFF
few	TRBD1	TRBV5-4	TRBJ2-7	TGTGCCACCGGGTCCGGTCCCCGGGACAGGGTCTACGAGCAGTACTTC	CATGSGPRDRVYEQYF
.	.	TRBV4-1	TRBJ2-1	TGCGCCAGCAGCCAAGGCAGGGATGATGAGCAGTTCTTC	CASSQGRDDEQFF
once	TRBD1	TRBV11-3	TRBJ1-5	TGTGCCAGCAGCTCCCCCGGGACAGGGAACCAGCCCCAGCATTTT	CASSSPGTGNQPQHF
once	.	TRBV9	TRBJ2-1	TGTGCCAGCAGCGCTCCCCAAATCGCCTACAATGAGCAGTTCTTC	CASSAPQIAYNEQFF
.	.	TRBV5-1	TRBJ2-7	TGCGCCAGCAGCTCAGCCCCCTCCTACGAGCAGTACTTC	CASSSAPSYEQYF
.	TRBD1	TRBV28	TRBJ1-4	TGTGCCAGCAGTAACGATCGGACAGGGTTAAATGAAAAACTGTTTTTT	CASSNDRTGLNEKLFF
.	TRBD2	TRBV7-2	TRBJ2-7	TGTGCCAGCAGCTTAGCGAAGATCGGGGGGATCTACGAGCAGTACTTC	CASSLAKIGGIYEQYF
.	.	TRBV6-6	TRBJ2-2	TGTGCCAGCAGTTCTAGAACTAACCCCGGGGAGCTGTTTTTT	CASSSRTNPGELFF